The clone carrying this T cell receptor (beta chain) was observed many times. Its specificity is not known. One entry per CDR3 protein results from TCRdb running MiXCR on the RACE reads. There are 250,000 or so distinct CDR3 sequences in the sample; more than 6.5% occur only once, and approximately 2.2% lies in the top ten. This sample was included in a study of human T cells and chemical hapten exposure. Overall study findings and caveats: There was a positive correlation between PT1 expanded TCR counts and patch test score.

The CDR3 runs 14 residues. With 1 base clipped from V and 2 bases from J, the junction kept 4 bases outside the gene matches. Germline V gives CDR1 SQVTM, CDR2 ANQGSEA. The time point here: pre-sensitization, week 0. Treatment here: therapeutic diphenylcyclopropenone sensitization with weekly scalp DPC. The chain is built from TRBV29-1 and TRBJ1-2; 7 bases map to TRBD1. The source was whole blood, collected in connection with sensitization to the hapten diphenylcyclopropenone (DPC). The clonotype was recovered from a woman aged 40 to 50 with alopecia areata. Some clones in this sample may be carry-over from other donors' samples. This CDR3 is CSVEGDRENYGYTF. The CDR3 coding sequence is TGCAGCGTTGAAGGTGACAGGGAAAACTATGGCTACACCTTC.